The rows below give T cell receptor beta chains drawn from one sample of a study of blood T cell repertoires in COVID-19. The table came from immunoSEQ multiplex PCR; TCRdb's copy has only in-frame clones and leaves some out. The table includes roughly 190,000 clones, 84% detected once. Specimen: peripheral blood. Receptor source: a human donor with acute or convalescent COVID-19. The donor label of this sample is uncertain. CDR3s include the opening cysteine and the closing phenylalanine or tryptophan. D genes are given only for firm matches. Clone size appears in some rows only: once, few, many, or a class for an expanded clone.

CDR3 length: 15
D gene: -
V gene: TRBV4-1
J gene: TRBJ1-6
clone size: -
CDR3 protein: CASSQDPIENSPLHF
CDR3 DNA: TGCGCCAGCAGCCAAGACCCTATTGAAAATTCACCCCTCCACTTT

CDR3 length: 15
D gene: TRBD2
V gene: TRBV7-2
J gene: TRBJ2-3
clone size: -
CDR3 protein: CASSLAAGWADTQYF
CDR3 DNA: TGTGCCAGCAGCTTAGCAGCGGGATGGGCAGATACGCAGTATTTT

CDR3 length: 13
D gene: -
V gene: TRBV6-1
J gene: TRBJ2-1
clone size: few
CDR3 protein: CASSDEVSDEQFF
CDR3 DNA: TGTGCCAGCAGTGACGAGGTTAGCGATGAGCAGTTCTTC

CDR3 length: 15
D gene: TRBD2
V gene: TRBV29-1
J gene: TRBJ2-7
clone size: -
CDR3 protein: CSVEGWRGASYEQYF
CDR3 DNA: TGCAGCGTTGAAGGATGGCGGGGGGCCTCCTACGAGCAGTACTTC

CDR3 length: 15
D gene: TRBD2
V gene: TRBV7-2
J gene: TRBJ2-1
clone size: -
CDR3 protein: CASSSSGRAENEQFF
CDR3 DNA: TGTGCCAGCAGCTCTAGCGGGAGGGCCGAAAATGAGCAGTTCTTC

CDR3 length: 15
D gene: -
V gene: TRBV5-1
J gene: TRBJ2-2
clone size: -
CDR3 protein: CASSLVSGLTGELFF
CDR3 DNA: TGCGCCAGCAGCTTGGTATCAGGGTTGACCGGGGAGCTGTTTTTT

CDR3 length: 13
D gene: -
V gene: TRBV5-1
J gene: TRBJ2-7
clone size: -
CDR3 protein: CASSWGDQWEQYF
CDR3 DNA: TGCGCCAGCAGCTGGGGGGACCAGTGGGAGCAGTACTTC

CDR3 length: 12
D gene: TRBD2
V gene: TRBV12-3/TRBV12-4
J gene: TRBJ2-1
clone size: few
CDR3 protein: CASLGGDNEQFF
CDR3 DNA: TGTGCCAGCCTCGGGGGGGACAATGAGCAGTTCTTC

CDR3 length: 15
D gene: TRBD1
V gene: TRBV3-1/TRBV3-2
J gene: TRBJ1-4
clone size: once
CDR3 protein: CASSLTRGLVEKLFF
CDR3 DNA: TGTGCCAGCAGCCTGACCAGGGGGCTGGTTGAAAAACTGTTTTTT

CDR3 length: 14
D gene: TRBD1
V gene: TRBV3-1/TRBV3-2
J gene: TRBJ2-5
clone size: -
CDR3 protein: CASTLGGRWETQYF
CDR3 DNA: TGTGCCAGCACCCTAGGGGGCCGGTGGGAGACCCAGTACTTC

CDR3 length: 14
D gene: -
V gene: TRBV6-5
J gene: TRBJ1-4
clone size: -
CDR3 protein: CASSRVILGEKLFF
CDR3 DNA: TGTGCCAGCAGCCGGGTGATATTGGGTGAAAAACTGTTTTTT

CDR3 length: 14
D gene: -
V gene: TRBV5-1
J gene: TRBJ1-2
clone size: few
CDR3 protein: CASSLDQERRRYTF
CDR3 DNA: TGCGCCAGCAGCTTGGATCAGGAGAGGAGGCGCTACACCTTC

CDR3 length: 13
D gene: TRBD1
V gene: TRBV9
J gene: TRBJ1-1
clone size: -
CDR3 protein: CASSLLQGTLFSF
CDR3 DNA: TGTGCCAGCAGCTTGTTACAGGGGACCCTATTCTCCTTT

CDR3 length: 16
D gene: TRBD1
V gene: TRBV4-1
J gene: TRBJ1-6
clone size: few
CDR3 protein: CASSQPRQGTNSPLHF
CDR3 DNA: TGCGCCAGCAGCCAACCCAGACAGGGTACAAATTCACCCCTCCACTTT

CDR3 length: 12
D gene: TRBD1
V gene: TRBV30
J gene: TRBJ1-1
clone size: -
CDR3 protein: CAWRDRGAEAFF
CDR3 DNA: TGTGCCTGGAGAGACAGGGGTGCTGAAGCTTTCTTT

CDR3 length: 14
D gene: -
V gene: TRBV21-1
J gene: TRBJ2-5
clone size: few
CDR3 protein: CASSTDRGQETQYF
CDR3 DNA: TGTGCCAGCAGCACGGACAGGGGCCAAGAGACCCAGTACTTC

CDR3 length: 14
D gene: -
V gene: TRBV7-2
J gene: TRBJ1-1
clone size: few
CDR3 protein: CASSLSGRNTEAFF
CDR3 DNA: TGTGCCAGCAGCTTAAGCGGGAGAAACACTGAAGCTTTCTTT

CDR3 length: 13
D gene: -
V gene: TRBV7-3
J gene: TRBJ1-2
clone size: -
CDR3 protein: CASSQGSFGGYTF
CDR3 DNA: TGTGCCAGCAGTCAGGGTTCTTTCGGGGGCTACACCTTC

CDR3 length: 18
D gene: TRBD2
V gene: TRBV9
J gene: TRBJ2-1
clone size: -
CDR3 protein: CASITNLGRGAWGDEQFF
CDR3 DNA: TGTGCCAGCATAACCAACCTCGGGCGGGGGGCCTGGGGCGATGAGCAGTTCTTC

CDR3 length: 15
D gene: TRBD1
V gene: TRBV5-1
J gene: TRBJ2-1
clone size: -
CDR3 protein: CASSLGQILYNEQFF
CDR3 DNA: TGCGCCAGCAGCCTGGGACAGATTCTTTACAATGAGCAGTTCTTC

CDR3 length: 13
D gene: -
V gene: TRBV28
J gene: TRBJ2-7
clone size: -
CDR3 protein: CASRPRGTYEQYF
CDR3 DNA: TGTGCCAGCAGGCCCAGGGGAACCTACGAGCAGTACTTC

CDR3 length: 14
D gene: -
V gene: TRBV7-2
J gene: TRBJ2-2
clone size: -
CDR3 protein: CASSQIPDTGELFF
CDR3 DNA: TGTGCCAGCAGTCAAATCCCAGATACCGGGGAGCTGTTTTTT

CDR3 length: 16
D gene: -
V gene: TRBV7-6
J gene: TRBJ2-3
clone size: -
CDR3 protein: CASSSYLGRSGDTQYF
CDR3 DNA: TGTGCCAGCAGCTCGTACCTGGGACGCAGCGGGGATACGCAGTATTTT

CDR3 length: 16
D gene: -
V gene: TRBV19
J gene: TRBJ1-5
clone size: -
CDR3 protein: CASRITGMNGNQPQHF
CDR3 DNA: TGTGCCAGTAGGATAACAGGGATGAATGGCAATCAGCCCCAGCATTTT

CDR3 length: 15
D gene: -
V gene: TRBV19
J gene: TRBJ2-1
clone size: -
CDR3 protein: CASSIVGGAVNEQFF
CDR3 DNA: TGTGCCAGTAGTATCGTGGGGGGGGCGGTAAATGAGCAGTTCTTC

CDR3 length: 12
D gene: -
V gene: TRBV7-8
J gene: TRBJ2-3
clone size: -
CDR3 protein: CASSLGASPQYF
CDR3 DNA: TGTGCCAGCAGCCTAGGGGCTAGCCCGCAGTATTTT

CDR3 length: 13
D gene: -
V gene: TRBV20-1
J gene: TRBJ1-2
clone size: few
CDR3 protein: CSASRGLNYGYTF
CDR3 DNA: TGCAGTGCTAGTAGAGGCTTGAACTATGGCTACACCTTC

CDR3 length: 14
D gene: -
V gene: TRBV30
J gene: TRBJ1-2
clone size: few
CDR3 protein: CAWSYSRGENGYTF
CDR3 DNA: TGTGCCTGGAGTTACAGTCGGGGTGAGAATGGCTACACCTTC

CDR3 length: 13
D gene: TRBD2
V gene: TRBV5-1
J gene: TRBJ2-5
clone size: -
CDR3 protein: CASSSGLGETQYF
CDR3 DNA: TGCGCCAGCAGCTCCGGACTAGGAGAGACCCAGTACTTC

CDR3 length: 13
D gene: TRBD2
V gene: TRBV7-2
J gene: TRBJ2-7
clone size: -
CDR3 protein: CASGTSGIYEQYF
CDR3 DNA: TGTGCCAGCGGGACTAGCGGGATCTACGAGCAGTACTTC

CDR3 length: 14
D gene: -
V gene: TRBV10-3
J gene: TRBJ1-1
clone size: -
CDR3 protein: CAISPGAVNTEAFF
CDR3 DNA: TGTGCCATCTCTCCAGGGGCTGTGAACACTGAAGCTTTCTTT

CDR3 length: 16
D gene: -
V gene: TRBV7-2
J gene: TRBJ1-3
clone size: few
CDR3 protein: CASSPRWGVAGNTIYF
CDR3 DNA: TGTGCCAGCAGCCCCCGGTGGGGAGTAGCCGGAAACACCATATATTTT

CDR3 length: 11
D gene: -
V gene: TRBV16
J gene: TRBJ2-5
clone size: -
CDR3 protein: CASSQRETQYF
CDR3 DNA: TGTGCCAGCAGCCAACGGGAGACCCAGTACTTC

CDR3 length: 14
D gene: -
V gene: TRBV7-2
J gene: TRBJ1-6
clone size: -
CDR3 protein: CASSFQGGGSPLHF
CDR3 DNA: TGTGCCAGCAGCTTTCAAGGGGGTGGTTCACCCCTCCACTTT

CDR3 length: 17
D gene: TRBD1
V gene: TRBV28
J gene: TRBJ2-1
clone size: -
CDR3 protein: CASSTAPRGLRYNEQFF
CDR3 DNA: TGTGCCAGCAGTACCGCACCCAGGGGGCTACGGTACAATGAGCAGTTCTTC

CDR3 length: 15
D gene: TRBD2
V gene: TRBV5-8
J gene: TRBJ2-5
clone size: -
CDR3 protein: CASSHRLAGKETQYF
CDR3 DNA: TGTGCCAGCAGCCACCGACTAGCGGGGAAAGAGACCCAGTACTTC

CDR3 length: 15
D gene: TRBD1
V gene: TRBV7-9
J gene: TRBJ1-1
clone size: -
CDR3 protein: CASSRGQIMNTEAFF
CDR3 DNA: TGTGCCAGCAGTAGGGGACAGATCATGAACACTGAAGCTTTCTTT

CDR3 length: 15
D gene: -
V gene: TRBV11-3
J gene: TRBJ2-1
clone size: -
CDR3 protein: CASSFSAGGLREQFF
CDR3 DNA: TGTGCCAGCAGCTTCTCCGCGGGTGGCCTACGGGAGCAGTTCTTC

CDR3 length: 19
D gene: TRBD1
V gene: TRBV5-1
J gene: TRBJ2-7
clone size: -
CDR3 protein: CASSPRPGVTGQGSYEQYF
CDR3 DNA: TGCGCCAGCAGCCCCCGGCCGGGGGTAACGGGACAGGGCTCCTACGAGCAGTACTTC

CDR3 length: 12
D gene: -
V gene: TRBV20-1
J gene: TRBJ1-2
clone size: once
CDR3 protein: CSASTPNYGYTF
CDR3 DNA: TGCAGTGCTAGTACACCGAACTATGGCTACACCTTC

CDR3 length: 15
D gene: TRBD2
V gene: TRBV25-1
J gene: TRBJ2-7
clone size: -
CDR3 protein: CASSEYGGRTYEQYF
CDR3 DNA: TGTGCCAGCAGTGAATACGGGGGGAGGACCTACGAGCAGTACTTC